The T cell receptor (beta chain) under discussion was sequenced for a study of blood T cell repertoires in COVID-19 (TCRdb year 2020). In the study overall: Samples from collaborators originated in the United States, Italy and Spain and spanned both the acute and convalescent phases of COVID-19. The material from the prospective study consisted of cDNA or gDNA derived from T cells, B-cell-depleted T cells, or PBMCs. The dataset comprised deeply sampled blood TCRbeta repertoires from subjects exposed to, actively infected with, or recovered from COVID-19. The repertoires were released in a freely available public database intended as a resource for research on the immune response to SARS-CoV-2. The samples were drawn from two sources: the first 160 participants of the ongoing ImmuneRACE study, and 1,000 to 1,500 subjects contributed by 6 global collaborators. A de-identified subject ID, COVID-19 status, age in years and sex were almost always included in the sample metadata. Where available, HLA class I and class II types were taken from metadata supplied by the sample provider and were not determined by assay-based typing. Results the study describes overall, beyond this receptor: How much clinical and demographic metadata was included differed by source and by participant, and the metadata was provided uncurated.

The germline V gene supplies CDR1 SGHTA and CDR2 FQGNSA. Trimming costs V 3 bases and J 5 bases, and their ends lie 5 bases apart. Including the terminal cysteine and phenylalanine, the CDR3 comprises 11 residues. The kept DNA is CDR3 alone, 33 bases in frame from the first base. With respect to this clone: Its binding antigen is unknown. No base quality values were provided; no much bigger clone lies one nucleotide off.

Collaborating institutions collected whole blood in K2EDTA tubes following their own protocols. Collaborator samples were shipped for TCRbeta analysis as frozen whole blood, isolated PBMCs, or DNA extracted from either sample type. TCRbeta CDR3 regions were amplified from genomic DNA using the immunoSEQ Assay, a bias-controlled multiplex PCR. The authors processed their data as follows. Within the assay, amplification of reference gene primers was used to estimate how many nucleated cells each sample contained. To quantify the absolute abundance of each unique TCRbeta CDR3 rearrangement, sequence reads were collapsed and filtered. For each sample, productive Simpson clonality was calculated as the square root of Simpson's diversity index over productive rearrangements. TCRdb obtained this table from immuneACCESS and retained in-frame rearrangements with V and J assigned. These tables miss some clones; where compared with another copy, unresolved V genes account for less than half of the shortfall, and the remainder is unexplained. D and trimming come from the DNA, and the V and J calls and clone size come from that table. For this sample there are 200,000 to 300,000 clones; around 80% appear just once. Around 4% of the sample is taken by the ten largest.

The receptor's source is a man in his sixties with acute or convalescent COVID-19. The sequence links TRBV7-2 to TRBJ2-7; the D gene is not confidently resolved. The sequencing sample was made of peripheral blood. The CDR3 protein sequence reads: CASSFLNEQYF. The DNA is TGTGCCAGCAGCTTTCTAAACGAGCAGTACTTC.